Listed below are T cell receptor beta chains from one sample, sequenced in a study of T cell responses to AZD1222 COVID-19 vaccine. Measured with immunoSEQ multiplex PCR; TCRdb has only the in-frame clones, and not every one. The sample yields 150,000 or so clones, approximately 90% seen once. Sequencing was performed on peripheral blood, taken on day 0 of AZD1222 vaccination. These receptors all stem from an adult in good health. Both conserved end residues are part of each CDR3. D genes are given only for firm matches. Clone size is not always given. Where it is, it says once, few, many or a class for expanded clones.

TRBD2	16	TRBV4-3	-	TRBJ2-3	TGCGCCAGCAGCCTTGGCGGGACTAGCGGGGCAGATACGCAGTATTTT	CASSLGGTSGADTQYF
TRBD1	15	TRBV3-1/TRBV3-2	-	TRBJ1-6	TGTGCCAGCAGCCAACAACAGGGGGTTAATTCACCCCTCCACTTT	CASSQQQGVNSPLHF
TRBD1	14	TRBV7-2	-	TRBJ1-4	TGTGCCAGCAGCTTTGACAGGGAAAACGAAAAACTGTTTTTT	CASSFDRENEKLFF
TRBD1	14	TRBV19	-	TRBJ1-2	TGTGCCAGTAGTATTTTCGGGCAGGGGGATGGCTACACCTTC	CASSIFGQGDGYTF
-	12	TRBV13	once	TRBJ2-1	TGTGCCAGCAGCCGGCCGGTTAATGAGCAGTTCTTC	CASSRPVNEQFF
TRBD1	15	TRBV7-9	-	TRBJ1-4	TGTGCCAGCAGCACCCGACAGGGGTTTAATGAAAAACTGTTTTTT	CASSTRQGFNEKLFF
TRBD1	15	TRBV2	-	TRBJ1-1	TGTGCCAGCTGGGACAGTAAACGTATGAACACTGAAGCTTTCTTT	CASWDSKRMNTEAFF
-	14	TRBV6-5	-	TRBJ1-5	TGTGCCAGCATTCCCCCAGGGTACAATCAGCCCCAGCATTTT	CASIPPGYNQPQHF
-	20	TRBV12-5	-	TRBJ1-4	TGTGCTAGTGGTTTGGTGGTCCCCACTACAGGGCTCTCAACTAATGAAAAACTGTTTTTT	CASGLVVPTTGLSTNEKLFF
-	15	TRBV7-2	-	TRBJ1-5	TGTGCCAGCAGCTCTAACGGGGCTCTCAATCAGCCCCAGCATTTT	CASSSNGALNQPQHF
-	15	TRBV7-8	-	TRBJ2-2	TGTGCCAGCAGCCCATTACAGGGGAACACCGGGGAGCTGTTTTTT	CASSPLQGNTGELFF
TRBD2	17	TRBV4-1	-	TRBJ2-2	TGCGCCAGCAGCCAAGGAAGGGGCGGGGGAGTTACCGGGGAGCTGTTTTTT	CASSQGRGGGVTGELFF
TRBD1	14	TRBV19	-	TRBJ2-7	TGTGCCAGTAGTCCTTGGACAGGGACCTACGAGCAGTACTTC	CASSPWTGTYEQYF
-	14	TRBV7-8	-	TRBJ2-1	TGTGCCAGCAGCTTAGCCATTACGTACAATGAGCAGTTCTTC	CASSLAITYNEQFF
-	14	TRBV7-2	-	TRBJ1-3	TGTGCCAGCAGCGAACGACACCCTGGAAACACCATATATTTT	CASSERHPGNTIYF
TRBD2	16	TRBV19	-	TRBJ2-1	TGTGCCAGTAGTATATACGGGACTAGCGGGGGGCCCGAGCAGTTCTTC	CASSIYGTSGGPEQFF
-	17	TRBV5-1	-	TRBJ2-1	TGCGCCAGCAGCTTGGACAAGGCCAATCGCCGAAACAATGAGCAGTTCTTC	CASSLDKANRRNNEQFF
-	15	TRBV18	-	TRBJ1-2	TGTGCCAGCTCACCACTCAGTTCAGAGGGCGGCGGCTACACCTTC	CASSPLSSEGGGYTF
-	19	TRBV10-2	few	TRBJ1-1	TGCGCCAGCAGCGTCATATCAGGGGCTTTAACGGTTTCGGACACTGAAGCTTTCTTT	CASSVISGALTVSDTEAFF
-	13	TRBV5-8	-	TRBJ1-1	TGTGCCAGCAGCTTGAGGTTTTGGGACTGGGCTTTCTTT	CASSLRFWDWAFF
TRBD2	15	TRBV5-6	-	TRBJ2-2	TGTGCCAGCAGCTTGGGACTAGCGATGGGCGGGGAGCTGTTTTTT	CASSLGLAMGGELFF
TRBD1	19	TRBV7-9	-	TRBJ1-3	TGTGCCAGCAGCTATCGGACAGGGGGCTCTGGGGTTGCTGGAAACACCATATATTTT	CASSYRTGGSGVAGNTIYF
-	14	TRBV10-3	-	TRBJ1-5	TGTGCCATCAGTGAACACGGGGCAGGTCAGCCCCAGCATTTT	CAISEHGAGQPQHF
-	17	TRBV19	-	TRBJ1-5	TGTGCCAGTACTCTAGCGGGCGGGTATTATAGCAATCAGCCCCAGCATTTT	CASTLAGGYYSNQPQHF
-	15	TRBV19	-	TRBJ1-2	TGTGCCAGTAGTATTACAGGAACTACTAACTATGGCTACACCTTC	CASSITGTTNYGYTF
-	11	TRBV7-9	-	TRBJ2-7	TGTGCCAGCAGTCAAGGACCCGAGCAGTACTTC	CASSQGPEQYF
-	13	TRBV24-1	-	TRBJ2-4	TGTGCCACCAGTGCGACCTCTGGCGACATTCAGTACTTC	CATSATSGDIQYF
-	12	TRBV28	-	TRBJ1-2	TGTGCCAGCAGTTTAGGGGACTATGGCTACACCTTC	CASSLGDYGYTF
-	14	TRBV27	-	TRBJ2-7	TGTGCCAGCAGTTTGGCAGGCCCGAGGTACGAGCAGTACTTC	CASSLAGPRYEQYF
-	14	TRBV11-2	once	TRBJ2-7	TGTGCCAGCAGCCCCTTAGCAGGGTTGGGCGAGCAGTACTTC	CASSPLAGLGEQYF
-	14	TRBV5-1	-	TRBJ2-3	TGCGCCAGCATGTGGGGCAGCAGCACAGATACGCAGTATTTT	CASMWGSSTDTQYF
-	13	TRBV19	-	TRBJ2-7	TGTGCCAGTAGTATCGGGAATCCCTACGAGCAGTACTTC	CASSIGNPYEQYF
TRBD1	12	TRBV3-1/TRBV3-2	-	TRBJ1-1	TGTGCCAGCAGCCTACAGGGGACTGAAGCTTTCTTT	CASSLQGTEAFF
-	14	TRBV14	-	TRBJ1-4	TGTGCCAGCAGCCAAACAGGGATTAATGAAAAACTGTTTTTT	CASSQTGINEKLFF
-	15	TRBV11-2	-	TRBJ1-1	TGTGCCAGCAGCCATCGGGGGGGACGGGACACTGAAGCTTTCTTT	CASSHRGGRDTEAFF
TRBD1	14	TRBV10-2	once	TRBJ2-1	TGCGCCAGCAGTACCGGGACAGGCTCCAATGAGCAGTTCTTC	CASSTGTGSNEQFF
-	13	TRBV2	-	TRBJ1-4	TGTGCCAGCAACGACGAAGGGGCGATGAAACTGTTTTTT	CASNDEGAMKLFF
TRBD1	12	TRBV12-3/TRBV12-4	-	TRBJ1-1	TGTGCCAGCAGTCCACAGGGGTTTGAAGCTTTCTTT	CASSPQGFEAFF
-	14	TRBV19	-	TRBJ1-3	TGTGCCAGTAGGAACCCCGGGACTGGAAACACCATATATTTT	CASRNPGTGNTIYF
-	13	TRBV6-5	-	TRBJ1-2	TGTGCCACCACACCCGCGGACGCCTATGGCTACACCTTC	CATTPADAYGYTF
TRBD2	15	TRBV10-2	-	TRBJ2-3	TGCGCCAGCAAACTTAGCGGGGGAGGCACAGATACGCAGTATTTT	CASKLSGGGTDTQYF
TRBD2	16	TRBV9	-	TRBJ2-2	TGTGCCAGCAGCGTAGCTAGCGGGGGAATCACCGGGGAGCTGTTTTTT	CASSVASGGITGELFF
TRBD1	15	TRBV5-4	-	TRBJ1-1	TGTGCCAGCAGCCGCGGGGGACAGGGAAACACTGAAGCTTTCTTT	CASSRGGQGNTEAFF
TRBD2	16	TRBV9	once	TRBJ2-3	TGTGCCAGCAGCGTTGCAGCGGGGGGCCACACAGATACGCAGTATTTT	CASSVAAGGHTDTQYF
TRBD1	15	TRBV5-4	-	TRBJ2-2	TGTGCCAGCAGCTCCGGGACAGGGCACACCGGGGAGCTGTTTTTT	CASSSGTGHTGELFF
-	12	TRBV1	-	TRBJ1-2	TGCACCAGCAGCTCAGATAACTATGGCTACACCTTC	CTSSSDNYGYTF
TRBD1	16	TRBV19	-	TRBJ2-1	TGTGCCAGTAGTATAAGGTCCAGGGGGTCCTACAATGAGCAGTTCTTC	CASSIRSRGSYNEQFF
-	13	TRBV3-1/TRBV3-2	-	TRBJ1-2	TGTGCCAGCAGCCAAGCTGGGATTGGGAGGTACACCTTC	CASSQAGIGRYTF